Presented here are 10 T cell receptor beta chains from one specimen sequenced in a study of CD8 T cells in ankylosing spondylitis. Points from the study as a whole: Seven to nine highly homologous variants formed a TCR beta motif that appeared characteristic of ankylosing spondylitis blood.

These receptors' antigens are unknown. Each CDR3 protein gets one entry after TCRdb re-called the 5' RACE reads with MiXCR. The data show about 220,000 distinct CDR3 sequences, about 7% seen once. The source material was blood, either unsorted or a sorted T cell fraction (not recorded which). The receptor set was obtained from a male donor with ankylosing spondylitis.

This clonotype was seen at least ten times. This chain connects TRBV12-3 or TRBV12-4 to TRBJ2-1, with D possibly TRBD2 on 5 matching bases. The V and J ends lost 2 bases and 2 bases respectively, with 13 bases between them. This CDR3 is 16 amino acids long. The CDR3 DNA reads as TGTGCCAGCAGTTTAACGGAGACTATCCCCTACAATGAGCAGTTCTTC. It codes for CASSLTETIPYNEQFF.

This clonotype was seen a handful of times. The gene calls are TRBV4-3 and TRBJ1-2, with D tentatively TRBD1 (6 bases). This CDR3 is built from 15 residues. The V end was cut by 0 bases, the J end by 4 bases, with 12 bases between. Germline V lookup: CDR1 LGHNA, CDR2 YSLEER. The CDR3 reads CASSQDRGGAYGYTF. The CDR3 bases are TGCGCCAGCAGCCAAGATCGCGGGGGCGCCTATGGCTACACCTTC.

This clonotype was counted a few times. The chain's CDR3 is CASRAPINTEAFF. The CDR3 DNA reads TGTGCCAGCAGGGCCCCGATCAACACTGAAGCTTTCTTT. V is TRBV6-1 and J is TRBJ1-1; D not certain. Germline assignment: CDR1 MNHNS and CDR2 SASEGT. CDR3 length: 13 amino acids. V lost 6 bases and J lost 2, with 10 bases in between.

In this sample, this clonotype turned up many times. CDR3: CSAPTRLYTF. CDR3 nucleotides: TGCAGTGCACCTACAAGGCTATACACCTTC. The chain joins TRBV20-1 to TRBJ1-2; D not resolved. V lost 6 bases and J lost 11, with 13 bases in between. This CDR3 is 10 amino acids long. Germline CDR1 and CDR2: DFQATT and SNEGSKA (reference sequence).

There are a few counts of this clonotype. The chain recombines TRBV6-1 with TRBJ1-5, with 9 nucleotides matching TRBD1. J lost 2 bases, V lost 4 bases, and 12 bases had no gene match. The CDR3 extends over 18 amino acids. Germline CDR1 MNHNS, CDR2 SASEGT. CDR3 nucleotides: TGTGCCAGCAGTGTGGACAGGGGAGGGTTTGGTGGCAATCAGCCCCAGCATTTT. As protein: CASSVDRGGFGGNQPQHF.

This clonotype has at least ten counts. At one end the junction does not follow the germline gene, possibly because of a read error. The rearrangement joins TRBV5-6 to TRBJ2-3; D remains ambiguous. Per the germline V gene, CDR1 is SGHDT and CDR2 is YYEEEE. The CDR3 is 12 amino acids. The DNA of the CDR3 is TGTGCCAGCAGCGGTGGTACAGTTACGCAGTATTTT. Translation: CASSGGTVTQYF.

This clonotype occurred many times. The gene calls are TRBV4-3 and TRBJ1-2, with D uncertain. Per the germline V gene, CDR1 is LGHNA and CDR2 is YSLEER. V lost 6 bases and J lost 3, with 8 bases in between. The CDR3 length is 12 residues. The CDR3, as DNA: TGCGCCAGCAGGGGCGCGGACTATGGCTACACCTTC. Translated, it gives CASRGADYGYTF.

This chain uses TRBV11-2 with TRBJ2-5; D not certain. The CDR3 extends over 14 amino acids. Germline V gives CDR1 SGHAT, CDR2 FQNNGV. V dropped 0 bases and J dropped 4 bases, with 9 bases sitting between them. The chain's CDR3 is CASSLEIVGETQYF. Written as DNA, the CDR3 is TGTGCCAGCAGCTTAGAAATAGTTGGAGAGACCCAGTACTTC.

In this sample, this clonotype turned up many times. This chain uses TRBV13 with TRBJ1-1, with a tentative D call TRBD1 (6 bases). V shed 7 bases and J shed 5 bases, with 17 bases lying between them. The CDR3 length is 14 residues. Germline-derived CDR1 and CDR2 are PRHDT and FYEKMQ (reference sequence). CDR3 in DNA: TGTGCCAGCACTTCTTGGGGAGGGGGTACTGAAGCTTTCTTT. Translated, it gives CASTSWGGGTEAFF.

This sequence joins TRBV20-1 and TRBJ2-1; the D gene is possibly TRBD1 (6 bases). CDR1 is DFQATT, CDR2 SNEGSKA, per germline (reference sequence). This CDR3 is built from 16 residues. V was clipped by 6 bases and J by 2 bases, with 20 bases between them. The CDR3 nucleotides are TGCAGTGCCCGTCATGGATACAGGGTTACCTACAATGAGCAGTTCTTC. Its translation: CSARHGYRVTYNEQFF.